A selection of T cell receptor beta chains follows, all from one sample in a study of cytotoxic CD8 clonotypes in ibrutinib-treated CLL. Sequenced by immunoSEQ multiplex PCR; TCRdb stores in-frame clones only, minus some. The sample has approximately 48,000 clones, about half seen once. Material: PBMCs, obtained after 12 months of ibrutinib treatment. The receptor set was obtained from a human donor with chronic lymphocytic leukemia. Each CDR3 is given with its conserved first and last residue. The order of the fields is D gene, J gene, clone size, CDR3 length, V gene, CDR3 protein, CDR3 DNA. A D gene is named only where the DNA matches it firmly. Clone size, where shown, is once, few, many, or a class for clones that have expanded.

TRBD1,TRBJ1-2,.,15,TRBV11-2,CASSLVGRGNYGYTF,TGTGCCAGCAGCTTAGTGGGCAGGGGGAACTATGGCTACACCTTC
.,TRBJ2-1,.,15,TRBV7-6,CASSLRQRSYNEQFF,TGTGCCAGCAGCTTACGCCAGAGATCCTACAATGAGCAGTTCTTC
TRBD1,TRBJ1-3,.,15,TRBV27,CASRSGTGGGNTIYF,TGTGCCAGCAGGTCCGGGACAGGGGGTGGAAACACCATATATTTT
TRBD1,TRBJ1-5,.,21,TRBV9,CASSVSLKQGSGWYSNQPQHF,TGTGCCAGCAGCGTATCCCTTAAACAGGGGTCGGGGTGGTATAGCAATCAGCCCCAGCATTTT
.,TRBJ2-5,.,14,TRBV21-1,CASSWLAGAETQYF,TGTGCCAGCAGCTGGCTAGCGGGAGCAGAGACCCAGTACTTC
.,TRBJ1-6,.,14,TRBV6-1,CASSDKGGNSPLHF,TGTGCCAGCAGTGACAAGGGGGGAAATTCACCCCTCCACTTT
TRBD2,TRBJ2-1,once,15,TRBV6-1,CASSDHLAGWIEQFF,TGTGCCAGCAGTGATCACCTAGCGGGATGGATTGAGCAGTTCTTC
TRBD1,TRBJ2-5,many,16,TRBV11-2,CASSLGTANRQETQYF,TGTGCCAGCAGCTTGGGGACAGCAAATCGTCAAGAGACCCAGTACTTC
TRBD2,TRBJ2-3,.,17,TRBV5-4,CASSLWVAGGATDTQYF,TGTGCCAGCAGCTTGTGGGTAGCGGGAGGGGCCACAGATACGCAGTATTTT
.,TRBJ2-3,.,13,TRBV11-3,CASSSTATHTQYF,TGTGCCAGCAGCAGTACAGCCACACATACGCAGTATTTT
.,TRBJ1-4,.,11,TRBV28,CASSLNEKLFF,TGTGCCAGCAGTCTGAATGAAAAACTGTTTTTT
.,TRBJ1-1,.,15,TRBV4-1,CASSQDAGRNTEAFF,TGCGCCAGCAGCCAAGATGCAGGGAGAAACACTGAAGCTTTCTTT
.,TRBJ1-2,.,15,TRBV5-1,CASSLDPGSGYGYTF,TGCGCCAGCAGCTTGGACCCGGGGTCTGGCTATGGCTACACCTTC
TRBD1,TRBJ1-1,.,13,TRBV5-4,CASSLGGTGEAFF,TGTGCCAGCAGCTTGGGGGGGACAGGTGAAGCTTTCTTT
TRBD2,TRBJ2-1,.,15,TRBV7-3,CASRPGLSLHDEQFF,TGTGCCAGCAGACCGGGACTATCTCTACATGATGAGCAGTTCTTC